This T cell receptor beta chain derives from a study of shared clonotypes between healthy human individuals. The CDR3 spans 15 residues. The V gene's germline CDR1 is MDHEN and CDR2 SYDVKM. Trimming removed 5 bases from V and 5 bases from J; junction bases left unmatched: 4. The split of CD4+ cells yielded CD45RA+ naive and CD45RA-negative memory subsets. Clones were sequenced by immunoSEQ multiplex PCR, and TCRdb holds only the in-frame ones, with some missing. The data show 2 million to 3 million clones, approximately 93% seen once. This clonotype was obtained from a man aged 18 to 35 in good health. Some clones in this sample may be carry-over from other donors' samples. The chain is built from TRBV28 and TRBJ1-5; 12 nucleotides match TRBD1. Sequences were obtained from naive CD4+ T cells from PBMCs. Regarding subset: CD45RA+ positively selected. The CDR3 nucleotides are TGTGCCAGCAGTACGGGACAGGGGGCTTATCAGCCCCAGCATTTT. This codes for CASSTGQGAYQPQHF.